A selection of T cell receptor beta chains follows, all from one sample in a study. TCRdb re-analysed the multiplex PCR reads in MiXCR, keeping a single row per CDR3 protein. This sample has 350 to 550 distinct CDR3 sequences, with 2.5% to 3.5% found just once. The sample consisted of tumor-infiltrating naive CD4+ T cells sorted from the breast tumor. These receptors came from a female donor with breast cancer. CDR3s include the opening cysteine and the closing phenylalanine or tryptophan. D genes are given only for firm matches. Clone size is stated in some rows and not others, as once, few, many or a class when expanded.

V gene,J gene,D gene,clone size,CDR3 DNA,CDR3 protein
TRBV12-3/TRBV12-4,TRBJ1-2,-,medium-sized,TGTGCCAGCAGCTCGCACAGGGTGGGGAACTATGGCTACACCTTC,CASSSHRVGNYGYTF
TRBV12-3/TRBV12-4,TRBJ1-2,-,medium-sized,TGTGCCAGCAGCCTGCAGCGGGGTAGCTATGGCTACACCTTC,CASSLQRGSYGYTF
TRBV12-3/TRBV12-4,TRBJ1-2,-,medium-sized,TGTGCCAGCAGTTTAGATATTCCTAACTATGGCTACACCTTC,CASSLDIPNYGYTF
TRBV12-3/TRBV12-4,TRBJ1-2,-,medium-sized,TGTGCCAGCAGTGGGGACCGTAACTATGGCTACACCTTC,CASSGDRNYGYTF
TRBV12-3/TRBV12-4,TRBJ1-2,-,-,TGTGCCAGCAGTTTTCTCCCCAACGACTATGGCTACACCTTC,CASSFLPNDYGYTF
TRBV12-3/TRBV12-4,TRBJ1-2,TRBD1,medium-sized,TGTGCCAGCAGTCCGCCCGGGACAGGGATAATATACGGCTACACCTTC,CASSPPGTGIIYGYTF
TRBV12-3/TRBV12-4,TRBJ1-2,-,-,TGTGCCAGCACTACCGGGACCTATGGCTACACCTTC,CASTTGTYGYTF
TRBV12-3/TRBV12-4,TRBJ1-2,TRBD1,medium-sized,TGTGCCAGCAGTTTGGACAGGAACTATGGCTACACCTTC,CASSLDRNYGYTF